This T cell receptor (beta chain) was obtained from a study of blood T cells in healthy people across ages. The CDR3 is 13 residues long. Per germline, CDR1 DFQATT and CDR2 SNEGSKA (reference sequence). Deletions cut 0 bases from V and 10 bases from J, with 13 bases between. The authors ran a second PCR of about 7 to 11 cycles using a sample-barcoded 5' primer and a J-beta primer mix. One entry per CDR3 protein results from TCRdb running MiXCR on the 5' RACE reads. The sample carries roughly 1,300,000 distinct CDR3 sequences, roughly 60% recorded once. This chain uses TRBV20-1 with TRBJ2-1; D is unresolved. The TCR sequence derives from a young man in good health. Material: blood. CDR3 in DNA: TGCAGTGCTAGAGATCGTGAATCCTACGAGCAGTTCTTC. Protein sequence: CSARDRESYEQFF.